This T cell receptor (beta chain) derives from a study of lymphopenia after photon versus proton radiotherapy. Trimming removed 4 bases from V and 0 bases from J; junction bases left unmatched: 18. This CDR3 spans 20 amino acids. Germline CDR1 reads SGHVS; CDR2 reads FQNEAQ. Measured with immunoSEQ multiplex PCR; TCRdb has only the in-frame clones, and not every one. Counted here are tens of thousands of clones, approximately 82% occurring once; the ten biggest clones make up over 25%. Sample: peripheral blood, taken from a patient treated with photon-based radiotherapy. The receptor's source is a man aged 45 to 65 with gastric cancer. The chain uses TRBV7-8 and TRBJ1-5; 7 positions agree with TRBD1. The CDR3 is CASSSISGQVLTFSNQPQHF. The CDR3 DNA reads as TGTGCCAGCAGCTCCATATCCGGACAGGTTCTTACCTTTAGCAATCAGCCCCAGCATTTT.